Below, 20 T cell receptor beta chains from the same sample are listed, as sequenced in a study of T cell responses to AZD1222 COVID-19 vaccine. Produced via immunoSEQ multiplex PCR; TCRdb's table is partial and in-frame only. The sample has 55,000 to 75,000 clones, roughly 85% seen once; the top ten hold roughly 22%. Material: peripheral blood, obtained on day 0 of AZD1222 vaccination. Every receptor here comes from an adult in good health.

This chain's CDR3 is CASSLGTYNEQFF. DNA for the CDR3: TGTGCCAGCAGCCTCGGGACTTACAATGAGCAGTTCTTC. The J gene is TRBJ2-1, the V gene TRBV9; a possible D gene is TRBD2 (6 bases). V shed 4 bases and J shed 4 bases, with 9 bases lying between them. CDR1 is SGDLS, CDR2 YYNGEE, per germline. This CDR3 region has 13 residues.

This clone was detected a few times. The rearrangement uses TRBV3-1 (or the pseudogene TRBV3-2) and TRBJ2-7; 8 bases align to TRBD1. Germline CDR1 reads LGHDT; CDR2 reads YNNKEL (reference sequence). Trimming cost V 3 bases and J 6 bases; bases outside gene matches: 7. This CDR3 has 14 residues. The CDR3 protein is CASSHGQGAPEQYF. The CDR3, as DNA: TGTGCCAGCAGCCACGGACAGGGCGCACCCGAGCAGTACTTC.

This chain uses TRBV19 with TRBJ2-5, with 8 bases fitting TRBD2. The V gene's germline CDR1 is LNHDA and CDR2 SQIVND (reference sequence). Unmatched junction bases numbered 6, after V lost 2 bases and J lost 1 base. This CDR3 has 16 amino acids. CDR3 nucleotides: TGTGCCAGTAGTATAATGGGCGGGAGGAGCCAAGAGACCCAGTACTTC. Its protein product is CASSIMGGRSQETQYF.

V is TRBV27 and J is TRBJ1-3; weak D call: TRBD1 (5 bases). CDR3 length: 15 amino acids. Germline values: CDR1 MNHEY, CDR2 SMNVEV (reference sequence). V shed 5 bases and J shed 2 bases, with 13 bases lying between them. CDR3 region: CASSPRAATGNTIYF. The CDR3 DNA follows: TGTGCCAGCAGTCCCAGGGCAGCAACTGGAAACACCATATATTTT.

The V call is TRBV5-1, the J call TRBJ1-2; D unresolved. The germline V gene encodes CDR1 SGHRS and CDR2 YFSETQ. V lost 2 bases and J 3 bases, leaving 23 bases between the germline ends. The CDR3 length is 18 residues. CDR3 loop: CASSFNGVSSPRDYGYTF. The DNA of the CDR3 is TGCGCCAGCAGCTTCAATGGGGTGAGTTCACCACGGGACTATGGCTACACCTTC.

The rearrangement uses TRBV11-3 and TRBJ1-1, with TRBD1 matching 8 bases. Germline V gene lookup returns CDR1 SGHNT and CDR2 YENEEA. This CDR3 region has 15 residues. Trimming cost V 3 bases and J 3 bases; bases outside gene matches: 6. The CDR3 protein is CASSFRQGFDTEAFF. The CDR3 DNA follows: TGTGCCAGCAGCTTCCGACAGGGGTTCGACACTGAAGCTTTCTTT.

The CDR3 DNA sequence: TGTGCCAGCAGCGGAAGGACAGGGTGGAACGAGCAGTACTTC. This gives the protein CASSGRTGWNEQYF. This sequence joins TRBV11-3 and TRBJ2-7, with 8 bases fitting TRBD1. The CDR3 has 14 amino acids. The V and J ends lost 5 bases and 5 bases, in that order; junction bases with no gene match: 8. Germline V lookup: CDR1 SGHNT, CDR2 YENEEA.

The genes are TRBV5-6 and TRBJ2-2, with 9 bases fitting TRBD2. This CDR3 is built from 16 residues. The germline CDR1 and CDR2 sequences are SGHDT and YYEEEE. V was clipped by 1 base and J by 5 bases; unmatched bases: 6. The CDR3 protein is CASSLFSGRITGELFF. The CDR3 DNA is TGTGCCAGCAGCTTGTTTAGCGGGAGAATTACCGGGGAGCTGTTTTTT. Drawing the rest from reference TRBV5-6 and TRBJ2-2, the complete variable domain is DAGVTQSPTHLIKTRGQQVTLRCSPKSGHDTVSWYQQALGQGPQFIFQYYEEEERQRGNFPDRFSGHQFPNYSSELNVNALLLGDSALYLCASSLFSGRITGELFFGEGSRLTVL.

The rearrangement joins TRBV24-1 to TRBJ1-1; maybe TRBD1 (5 bases). Germline assignment: CDR1 KGHDR and CDR2 SFDVKD. The CDR3 runs to 13 residues. V lost 3 bases and J 2 bases, leaving 6 bases between the germline ends. The CDR3 DNA reads as TGTGCCACCAGTGATGGACATAACACTGAAGCTTTCTTT. Translation: CATSDGHNTEAFF.

The J gene is TRBJ2-1, the V gene TRBV5-1; unclear D gene. The CDR3 runs 14 residues. V was pared by 1 base and J by 3 bases, with 8 bases between. Per germline, CDR1 SGHRS and CDR2 YFSETQ. CDR3 region: CASSLSESYNEQFF. CDR3 coding DNA: TGCGCCAGCAGCTTGTCAGAGAGCTACAATGAGCAGTTCTTC. Combining the CDR3 with reference TRBV5-1 and TRBJ2-1 gives the whole variable domain KAGVTQTPRYLIKTRGQQVTLSCSPISGHRSVSWYQQTPGQGLQFLFEYFSETQRNKGNFPGRFSGRQFSNSRSEMNVSTLELGDSALYLCASSLSESYNEQFFGPGTRLTVL.

V and J are TRBV12-3 or TRBV12-4 and TRBJ1-1; D gene uncertain. Trimming took off 6 bases at V and 4 bases at J, with 9 bases between the two ends. The CDR3 is 12 amino acids. CDR3: CASSGESTEAFF. In DNA, the CDR3 is TGTGCCAGCAGCGGGGAAAGCACTGAAGCTTTCTTT.

The V and J genes are TRBV25-1 and TRBJ1-1; D is uncertain. CDR1 and CDR2 (germline): MGHDK, SYGVNS. There are 13 residues in the CDR3. The V end lost 7 bases, the J end lost 4 bases, and 13 bases lay between the germline ends. Here the CDR3 reads CASTAPAGTEAFF. DNA for the CDR3: TGTGCCAGCACGGCACCAGCGGGCACTGAAGCTTTCTTT.

The J gene is TRBJ1-3, the V gene TRBV4-1; no clear D gene. The ends were cut back, 1 base at V and 2 bases at J, with 15 bases in the middle. The CDR3 has 17 residues. Germline V CDR1 and CDR2: MGHRA, YSYEKL. The DNA of the CDR3 is TGCGCCAGCAGCCAAGTCCGGACTCCCGGACCTGGAAACACCATATATTTT. Translation: CASSQVRTPGPGNTIYF.

The chain is built from TRBV7-9 and TRBJ2-1, with TRBD2 matching over 14 bases. The germline gives CDR1 SEHNR, CDR2 FQNEAQ (reference sequence). The CDR3 is 15 amino acids. The trim removed 5 bases at V and 7 bases at J, leaving 4 bases unmatched. The CDR3 sequence is CASSPGLAGGNEQFF. The CDR3 nucleotides are TGTGCCAGCAGCCCTGGACTAGCGGGAGGAAATGAGCAGTTCTTC.

The rearrangement uses TRBV11-2 and TRBJ2-7; 8 bases fit TRBD2. The J segment lost 4 bases and the V segment lost 5 bases, leaving 10 bases of the junction unmatched. The germline V gene encodes CDR1 SGHAT and CDR2 FQNNGV. The CDR3 sequence is 15 residues long. The chain's CDR3 is CASSLQRGLIYEQYF. The CDR3 region has the DNA TGTGCCAGCAGCCTCCAGCGGGGGCTGATTTACGAGCAGTACTTC.

This clone occurred a few times. This rearrangement joins TRBV27 to TRBJ2-1; 7 nucleotides match TRBD2. J lost 4 bases, V lost 6 bases, and 6 bases had no gene match. CDR1 and CDR2 (germline): MNHEY, SMNVEV (reference sequence). CDR3 size: 14 residues. The CDR3, as DNA: TGTGCCAGCAGCGGGGACTACTTTTACAATGAGCAGTTCTTC. Translation: CASSGDYFYNEQFF.

As regards this clone: The conserved final phenylalanine or tryptophan is absent from the CDR3, which likely points to a read error. The DNA is omitted, as the CDR3 cannot be located on it reliably, and the CDR3 follows TCRdb's listing. J is TRBJ2-3 and V is TRBV21-1; the listed D gene, TRBD1, was not tested against the DNA. TRBV21-1 is assigned pseudogene status. Inclusive of both ends, the CDR3 amounts to 12 amino acids. The CDR3: CASSITGTKSPA.

CDR3 region: CASSLWRNTEAFF. The CDR3 DNA reads TGTGCCAGCAGCTTATGGAGGAACACTGAAGCTTTCTTT. J is TRBJ1-1 and V is TRBV11-3; D is ambiguous. The length of the CDR3 is 13 residues. CDR1 and CDR2 from the germline V gene are SGHNT and YENEEA. The ends were cut back, 2 bases at V and 1 base at J, with 5 bases in the middle.

The rearrangement uses TRBV6-1 and TRBJ2-2; no clear D. V lost 0 bases, J lost 4 bases, and 9 bases lay in between. Germline CDR1 MNHNS, CDR2 SASEGT. CDR3 length: 15 amino acids. The CDR3 DNA reads as TGTGCCAGCAGTGAAGCCCGTGGGATCACCGGGGAGCTGTTTTTT. Amino acid sequence: CASSEARGITGELFF.

The chain has TRBV10-2 and TRBJ1-6; no clear D. The CDR3 runs to 15 residues. V lost 7 bases and J lost 8, with 18 bases in between. CDR1 and CDR2 from the germline V gene are WSHSY and SAAADI. The CDR3: CASNSKGERHSPLHF. The DNA for the CDR3 is TGCGCCAGCAACTCCAAGGGCGAGAGGCATTCACCCCTCCACTTT.